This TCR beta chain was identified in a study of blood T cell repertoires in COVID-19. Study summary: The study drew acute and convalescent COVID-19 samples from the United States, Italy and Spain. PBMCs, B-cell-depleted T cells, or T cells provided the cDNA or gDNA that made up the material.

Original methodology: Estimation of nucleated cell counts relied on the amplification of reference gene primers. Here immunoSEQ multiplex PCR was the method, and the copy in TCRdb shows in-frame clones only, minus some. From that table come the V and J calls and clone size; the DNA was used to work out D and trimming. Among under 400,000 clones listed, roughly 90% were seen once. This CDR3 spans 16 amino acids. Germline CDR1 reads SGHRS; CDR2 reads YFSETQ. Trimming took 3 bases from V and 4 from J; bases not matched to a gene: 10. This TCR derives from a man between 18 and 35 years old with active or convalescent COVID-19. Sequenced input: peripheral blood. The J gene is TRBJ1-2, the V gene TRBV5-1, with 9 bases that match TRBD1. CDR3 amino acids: CASSSGTGYSGYGYTF. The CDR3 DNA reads TGCGCCAGCAGCTCGGGGACAGGGTATTCGGGCTATGGCTACACCTTC.